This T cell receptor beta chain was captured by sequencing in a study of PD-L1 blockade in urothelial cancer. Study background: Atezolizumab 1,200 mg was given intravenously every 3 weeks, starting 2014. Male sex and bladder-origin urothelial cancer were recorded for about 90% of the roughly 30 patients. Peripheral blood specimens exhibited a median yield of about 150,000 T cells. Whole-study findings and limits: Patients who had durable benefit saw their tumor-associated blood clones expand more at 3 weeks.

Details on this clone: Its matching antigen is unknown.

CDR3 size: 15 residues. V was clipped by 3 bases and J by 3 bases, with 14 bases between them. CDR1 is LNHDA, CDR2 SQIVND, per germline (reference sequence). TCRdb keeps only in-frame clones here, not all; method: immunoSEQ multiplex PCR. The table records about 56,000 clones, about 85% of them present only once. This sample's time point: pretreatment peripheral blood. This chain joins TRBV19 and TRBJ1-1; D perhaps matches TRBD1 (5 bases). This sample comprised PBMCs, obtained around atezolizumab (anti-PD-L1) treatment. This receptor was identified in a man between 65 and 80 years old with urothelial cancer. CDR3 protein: CASSIWLGGDTEAFF. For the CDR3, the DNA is TGTGCCAGTAGTATTTGGTTAGGAGGGGACACTGAAGCTTTCTTT.